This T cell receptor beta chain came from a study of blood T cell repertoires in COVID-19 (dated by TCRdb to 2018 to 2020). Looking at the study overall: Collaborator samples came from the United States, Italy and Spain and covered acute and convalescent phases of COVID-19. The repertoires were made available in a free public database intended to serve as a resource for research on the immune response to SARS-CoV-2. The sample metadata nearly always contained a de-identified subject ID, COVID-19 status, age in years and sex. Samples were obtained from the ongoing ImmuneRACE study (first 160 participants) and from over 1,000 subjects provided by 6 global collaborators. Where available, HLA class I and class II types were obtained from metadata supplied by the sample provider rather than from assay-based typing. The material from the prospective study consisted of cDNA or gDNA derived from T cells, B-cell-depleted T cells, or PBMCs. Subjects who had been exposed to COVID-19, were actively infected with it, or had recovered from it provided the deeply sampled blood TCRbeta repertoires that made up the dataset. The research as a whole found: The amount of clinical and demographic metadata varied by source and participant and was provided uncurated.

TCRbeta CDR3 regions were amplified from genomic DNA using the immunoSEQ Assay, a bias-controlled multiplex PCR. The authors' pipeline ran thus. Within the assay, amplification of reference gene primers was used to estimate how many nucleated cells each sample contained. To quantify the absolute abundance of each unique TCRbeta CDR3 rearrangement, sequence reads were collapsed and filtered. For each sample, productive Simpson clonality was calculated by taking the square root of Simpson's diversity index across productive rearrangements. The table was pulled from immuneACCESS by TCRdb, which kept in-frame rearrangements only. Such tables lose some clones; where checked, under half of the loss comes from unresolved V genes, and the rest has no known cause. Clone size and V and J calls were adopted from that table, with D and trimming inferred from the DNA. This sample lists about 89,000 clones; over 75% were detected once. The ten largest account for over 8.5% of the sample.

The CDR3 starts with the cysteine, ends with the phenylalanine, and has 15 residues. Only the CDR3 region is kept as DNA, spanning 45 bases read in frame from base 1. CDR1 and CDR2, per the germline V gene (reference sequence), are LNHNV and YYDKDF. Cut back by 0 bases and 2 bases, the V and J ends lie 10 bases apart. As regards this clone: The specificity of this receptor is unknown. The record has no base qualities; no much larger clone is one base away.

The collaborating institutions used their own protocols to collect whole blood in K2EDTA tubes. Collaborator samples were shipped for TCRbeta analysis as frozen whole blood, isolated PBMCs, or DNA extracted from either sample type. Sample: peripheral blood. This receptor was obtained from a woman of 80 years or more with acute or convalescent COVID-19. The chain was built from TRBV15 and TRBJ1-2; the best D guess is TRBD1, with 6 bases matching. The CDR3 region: CATSRDVTGNYGYTF. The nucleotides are TGTGCCACCAGCAGAGACGTTACAGGGAACTATGGCTACACCTTC.